The entry below describes one T cell receptor (beta chain). What it binds is unknown. This record belongs to a study of cytomegalovirus exposure and HLA in healthy donors. Findings of the study overall: TCR beta V- and J-gene trimming, according to a later analysis, was linked to a missense DCLRE1C variant.

The PCR had 60 Vbeta and 13 Jbeta primers. Libraries were prepared by immunoSEQ multiplex PCR; TCRdb keeps only in-frame clonotypes and omits some of them. The sample lists nearly 300,000 clones; just over 85% were seen once. This TCR was recovered from a middle-aged man in good health and CMV-seropositive. What was sequenced was PBMCs.

CDR3 DNA: TGTGCCAGTAGCATACAGGGCCCCAATGAGCAGTTCTTC. Its protein is CASSIQGPNEQFF. The chain joins TRBV19 to TRBJ2-1; a weak D match, TRBD1 (6 bases). Per the germline V gene, CDR1 is LNHDA and CDR2 is SQIVND (reference sequence). The CDR3 totals 13 residues. The V and J ends lost 6 bases and 6 bases respectively, with 12 bases between them. The complete variable domain, with remaining parts taken from reference TRBV19 and TRBJ2-1, reads DGGITQSPKYLFRKEGQNVTLSCEQNLNHDAMYWYRQDPGQGLRLIYYSQIVNDFQKGDIAEGYSVSREKKESFPLTVTSAQKNPTAFYLCASSIQGPNEQFFGPGTRLTVL.